This record looks at one T cell receptor (beta chain) sequence and its context. Its antigen is not known. Read coverage stops 3 residues before the CDR3 terminus; the germline J gene supplies the remainder. CDR1 is LNHDA and CDR2 is SQIVND in the germline V gene (reference sequence). The length of the CDR3 is 14 residues. Equal genomic DNA amounts from CVID and control samples were sequenced. Generated by immunoSEQ multiplex PCR, the TCRdb table keeps only in-frame clones and is missing some. The sample holds under 50,000 clones, and no clone turns up only once. This record belongs to a study of T cell clonality in common variable immunodeficiency. General study findings and limits: Reportedly, TCR beta sequences from common variable immunodeficiency showed fewer deletions and N-nucleotide insertions.

Sequenced sample: peripheral blood mononuclear cells. The sequence derives from a person aged 18 to 75 in good health. The genes are TRBV19 and TRBJ2-3, with a weak D call TRBD1 (6 bases). The CDR3 bases that were read are TGTGCCAGTACCCATAGCCAGGGGATTCAGCCG. This sequence encodes CASTHSQGIQP. The whole CDR3 sequence is CASTHSQGIQPQYF.